The source of this T cell receptor (beta chain) is a study of control samples from healthy donors and cancer patients (TCRdb year 2020). Library preparation employed the immunoSEQ multiplex PCR assay. This is the immuneACCESS table as TCRdb keeps it, with only in-frame sequences that have V and J called. A part of the clones is gone; compared with another copy, unresolved V genes explain less than half, and the rest is unexplained. The table for this sample lists 46,000 or so clones; nearly 95% of them were counted only once. The ten top clones hold roughly a quarter of the sample. Germline trimming: 5 bases from V, 2 bases from J; junction bases outside gene matches: 1. The CDR3 sequence holds 13 residues, the cysteine and phenylalanine included. The retained sequence is limited to the CDR3, 39 bases, with the frame set at the first base. CDR1 and CDR2, per the germline V gene, are KGHSH and LQKENI.

Only one count was recorded for this clone. This clone's antigen is unknown. Per-nucleotide qualities are absent, and no much larger clonotype sits a single base away. The sequence came from a woman aged 50 to 60 with head and neck cancer. The chain is assembled from TRBV18 and TRBJ2-5; TRBD1 fits 8 bases in the junction. The sequenced material came from PBMCs. The sequenced DNA: TGTGCCAGCTCAACAGGGGGGCAAGAGACCCAGTACTTC. Translation gives CASSTGGQETQYF.